This TCR beta chain stems from a study of Ad26.COV2.S vaccination and SARS-CoV-2 variants (dated by TCRdb to the early 2020s). As for the study more broadly: TCRbeta repertoire sequencing served as the tool for gauging how specific and how broad the SARS-CoV-2-reactive T cell receptors were following Ad26.COV2.S vaccination. The TCR-sequenced set comprised approximately 30 samples: around 20 Ad26.COV2.S vaccine recipients, 5 placebo recipients and 8 SARS-CoV-2 convalescent individuals. What the authors observed across the whole study: Ad26.COV2.S recipients had higher spike-specific TCR breadth than placebo recipients (P = 0.0014). After vaccination, substantial breadth of spike-specific CD8+ and CD4+ T cell responses was reported. Vaccine and placebo recipients had similar non-spike TCR breadth, a finding consistent with the vaccine containing only spike. According to the authors, total T cell responses may have been underestimated by the TCR breadth and depth analyses.

This clone was seen just once. Its specific antigen is unknown. Base qualities were left out, and no much larger clone turns up one base away. The immunoSEQ Assay was used to sequence TCRbeta CDR3 regions. After extraction, genomic DNA underwent amplification by bias-controlled multiplex PCR, followed by high-throughput sequencing. In the authors' own workflow: To quantify the absolute abundance of each unique TCRbeta CDR3 region, sequences were collapsed and filtered. T cell fraction was estimated by normalizing TCRbeta template counts to usable DNA, which was measured by amplifying reference genes present in all nucleated cells. Repertoire TCRs were annotated as SARS-CoV-2-specific by exact matching of V gene, CDR3 amino acid sequence and J gene to a known reactive TCR set. MIRA supplied the reference SARS-CoV-2 TCR set, which was filtered for enrichment in COVID-19-positive ImmuneCODE repertoires so that public or cross-reactive TCRs were removed. Based on the MIRA antigens, annotated TCRs were further analysed at the level of specific ORF or position within ORF. Breadth was defined as annotated unique rearrangements over total unique productive rearrangements; depth was the summed frequency of those rearrangements. Two-sided Wilcoxon rank-sum tests were applied when comparing TCR breadth between groups. TCRdb's version of the immuneACCESS table is confined to in-frame rearrangements and falls short of the full clone set. An unresolved V gene accounts for under half of the shortfall where checked; the remainder is of unknown origin. V and J calls and clone size are those listed in that table; D and trimming were worked out from the DNA. This sample has 300,000 to 450,000 clones in its table, and under 95% of those were observed once. Roughly 3.9% of the sample goes to the ten largest clones.

Taken with the paper, the label for time point translates to: individuals recovered from natural SARS-CoV-2 infection. The sequence was collected from a human donor who had recovered from COVID-19. This specimen was peripheral blood, taken after recovery from COVID-19.

The CDR3 protein: CASSFGTLNTEAFF. The DNA sequence is TGTGCCAGCAGTTTCGGGACGTTGAACACTGAAGCTTTCTTT. The sequence is built from TRBV27 and TRBJ1-1; a tentative D match to TRBD1 spans 5 bases. V sheds 3 bases and J sheds 0 bases, leaving 8 bases between their ends. CDR1 and CDR2 were assigned from the germline V gene (reference sequence) as MNHEY and SMNVEV. The CDR3 holds 14 amino acids from the cysteine to the phenylalanine. The DNA shown is the 42-base CDR3, in frame from base 1.